A single sample gave rise to the 21 T cell receptor beta chains below, sequenced in a study of blood T cell repertoires in COVID-19. TCRdb's table, derived via immunoSEQ multiplex PCR, lists solely in-frame clones and lacks some. The table includes some 200,000 clones, 65% to 90% detected once. Sequences were obtained from peripheral blood. These receptors were obtained from a woman in her seventies with COVID-19, enrolled during active disease.

This chain connects TRBV6-4 to TRBJ1-1, with 7 nucleotides matching TRBD1. V shed 5 bases and J 4 bases; nucleotides not matched to a gene: 4. CDR1 and CDR2 (germline): MRHNA, SNTAGT. The CDR3 sequence is 13 residues long. This chain's CDR3 is CASSSNRGTEAFF. CDR3 sequence (DNA): TGTGCCAGCAGTAGCAACAGGGGCACTGAAGCTTTCTTT.

The chain is built from TRBV11-3 and TRBJ1-6; 7 positions match TRBD1. The germline V gene has CDR1 SGHNT and CDR2 YENEEA. The CDR3 runs to 15 residues. The junction had 5 bases not matched to a gene; V was cut back by 0 bases and J by 9 bases. CDR3 protein: CASSLDKGARSPLHF. Written as DNA, the CDR3 is TGTGCCAGCAGCTTAGATAAGGGGGCGCGTTCACCCCTCCACTTT.

The V gene is TRBV6-2 or TRBV6-3, the J gene TRBJ2-1; 7 bases are shared with TRBD2. Trimming removed 5 bases from V and 4 bases from J; junction bases left unmatched: 14. This CDR3 contains 17 residues. Germline V gives CDR1 MNHEY, CDR2 SVGEGT. CDR3 coding DNA: TGTGCCAGCAGTGATCCCAGCGGGGAGGGTCCATACAATGAGCAGTTCTTC. Translated, it gives CASSDPSGEGPYNEQFF.

J is TRBJ1-1 and V is TRBV5-1; 9 bases match TRBD1. The V and J ends lost 0 bases and 5 bases, in that order; junction bases with no gene match: 5. The CDR3 loop spans 15 amino acids. CDR1 and CDR2 from the germline V gene are SGHRS and YFSETQ. The CDR3: CASSLGGQGWTEAFF. CDR3 DNA: TGCGCCAGCAGCTTGGGGGGACAGGGTTGGACTGAAGCTTTCTTT.

The chain joins TRBV19 to TRBJ1-2; 8 bases align to TRBD1. Trimming cost V 4 bases and J 4 bases; bases outside gene matches: 14. CDR1 and CDR2 from the germline V gene are LNHDA and SQIVND (reference sequence). This CDR3 is built from 17 residues. CDR3 in amino acids: CASSNRGTGATVYGYTF. In DNA form, the CDR3 reads TGTGCCAGTAGTAACCGAGGGACAGGAGCTACAGTCTATGGCTACACCTTC.

About this clone itself: Other DNA variants within this sample encode the same CDR3. This rearrangement joins TRBV14 to TRBJ2-7, with 9 bases fitting TRBD1. J gave up 2 bases and V 3 bases, and 2 bases lay outside the gene matches. CDR1 SGHDN and CDR2 FVKESK come from the germline V gene. The CDR3 consists of 14 residues. CDR3 DNA: TGTGCCAGCAGCCAGGGACAGGGTCCCTACGAGCAGTACTTC. Translating it yields CASSQGQGPYEQYF.

This rearrangement joins TRBV7-9 to TRBJ1-2, with D possibly TRBD1 on 6 matching bases. V lost 4 bases, J lost 2 bases, and 11 bases lay in between. This CDR3 is built from 14 residues. CDR1 and CDR2 from the germline V gene are SEHNR and FQNEAQ (reference sequence). Written as DNA, the CDR3 is TGTGCCAGCAGCTCCCGGACAGTAAACTATGGCTACACCTTC. Encoded protein: CASSSRTVNYGYTF.

This clone was observed once. This chain joins TRBV7-6 and TRBJ2-6; D gene unclear. The CDR3 has 15 residues. V was cut by 5 bases and J by 0 bases, with 8 bases left in between. Germline CDR1 and CDR2: SGHVS and FNYEAQ. The CDR3 coding sequence is TGTGCCAGCAGCCGAAGGAGCTCTGGGGCCAACGTCCTGACTTTC. This sequence encodes CASSRRSSGANVLTF.

V and J are TRBV6-2 or TRBV6-3 and TRBJ2-5, with D tentatively TRBD2 (7 bases). V was clipped by 2 bases and J by 1 base, with 8 bases between them. This CDR3 contains 14 residues. Germline V gene lookup returns CDR1 MNHEY and CDR2 SVGEGT. CDR3 residues: CASSYRGAQETQYF. The CDR3 DNA follows: TGTGCCAGCAGTTACCGGGGGGCCCAAGAGACCCAGTACTTC.

Written as DNA, the CDR3 is TGTGCCAGCAGTTTGTCTCCTAGCAATCAGCCCCAGCATTTT. It translates to CASSLSPSNQPQHF. This sequence joins TRBV27 and TRBJ1-5; D call uncertain. The V gene lost 3 bases and the J gene lost 0 bases, with 6 bases spanning the gap. Germline assignment: CDR1 MNHEY and CDR2 SMNVEV (reference sequence). The CDR3 length is 14 residues.

The chain couples TRBV7-6 to TRBJ1-1; the D gene is possibly TRBD1 (5 bases). The CDR3 extends over 15 amino acids. Germline V CDR1 and CDR2: SGHVS, FNYEAQ. V was shortened by 4 bases and J by 1 base, with 13 bases between the two germline ends. The CDR3 bases are TGTGCCAGCAGCTGGGAGGGACGGCAGAACACTGAAGCTTTCTTT. Translating gives CASSWEGRQNTEAFF.

This sequence joins TRBV6-2 or TRBV6-3 and TRBJ1-5; D ambiguous. Germline lookup yields CDR1 MNHEY and CDR2 SVGEGT. V was trimmed by 2 bases and J by 5 bases, leaving 13 bases between them. The CDR3 sequence is 15 residues long. The CDR3 is CASSYEGGSYQPQHF. In DNA, the CDR3 is TGTGCCAGCAGTTACGAGGGTGGCAGCTATCAGCCCCAGCATTTT.

The V gene is TRBV9, the J gene TRBJ2-2; 8 bases fit TRBD2. This CDR3 region has 16 residues. Unmatched junction bases numbered 9, after V lost 4 bases and J lost 4 bases. Per the germline V gene, CDR1 is SGDLS and CDR2 is YYNGEE. Here the CDR3 reads CASSPPAGTSTGELFF. Here the CDR3 DNA reads TGTGCCAGCAGCCCCCCCGCTGGGACTAGCACCGGGGAGCTGTTTTTT.

The V and J genes are TRBV3-1 (or the pseudogene TRBV3-2) and TRBJ1-2; 10 positions agree with TRBD1. The junction had 8 bases not matched to a gene; V was cut back by 2 bases and J by 8 bases. CDR3 length: 15 residues. Germline V CDR1 and CDR2: LGHDT, YNNKEL (reference sequence). The CDR3 DNA follows: TGTGCCAGCAGCCAACGACAGGGGGCGAGTCTGGGCTACACCTTC. Translated, it gives CASSQRQGASLGYTF.

The chain carries TRBV9 and TRBJ1-2, with D uncertain. The germline V gene encodes CDR1 SGDLS and CDR2 YYNGEE. V was clipped by 3 bases and J by 1 base, with 7 bases between them. The CDR3 has 13 residues. In DNA form, the CDR3 reads TGTGCCAGCAGCGGCGCCCTTAACTATGGCTACACCTTC. Its translation: CASSGALNYGYTF.

V gene TRBV11-2 combines with J gene TRBJ2-7; 7 positions agree with TRBD1. The CDR3 consists of 13 residues. The trim removed 5 bases at V and 4 bases at J, leaving 5 bases unmatched. Germline V gene sequence: CDR1 SGHAT, CDR2 FQNNGV. CDR3 nucleotide sequence: TGTGCCAGCAGCCAGACAGGGTTTTACGAGCAGTACTTC. Amino acid sequence: CASSQTGFYEQYF.

The gene calls are TRBV4-3 and TRBJ2-5; 7 bases line up with TRBD1. Germline V gene sequence: CDR1 LGHNA, CDR2 YSLEER. The trim removed 0 bases at V and 4 bases at J, leaving 8 bases unmatched. The CDR3 is 16 amino acids. CDR3 nucleotides: TGCGCCAGCAGCCAAGATCGAGGGGGCGGCGGAGAGACCCAGTACTTC. Its protein product is CASSQDRGGGGETQYF.

The chain carries TRBV6-5 and TRBJ2-5, with a tentative D call TRBD2 (6 bases). Looked up from germline, CDR1 is MNHEY and CDR2 is SVGAGI. The CDR3 loop spans 14 amino acids. Trimming stripped 0 bases from V and 3 bases from J, with 8 bases between. CDR3 DNA: TGTGCCAGCAGTTACTCGGGGGAGGAAGAGACCCAGTACTTC. Translating it yields CASSYSGEEETQYF.

The CDR3: CASSSYRGEKLFF. In DNA form, the CDR3 reads TGTGCCAGCAGTTCCTACAGGGGCGAAAAACTGTTTTTT. This chain links TRBV27 with TRBJ1-4; 7 nucleotides match TRBD1. This CDR3 region has 13 residues. Germline values: CDR1 MNHEY, CDR2 SMNVEV (reference sequence). Trimming at V came to 4 bases and at J to 8 bases, leaving 4 bases not matched to a gene.

The chain combines TRBV7-8 with TRBJ2-7, with 10 bases fitting TRBD2. The CDR3 extends over 16 amino acids. V lost 1 base and J lost 0; bases outside the gene matches: 3. Per germline, CDR1 SGHVS and CDR2 FQNEAQ. CDR3 nucleotide sequence: TGTGCCAGCAGCTTAGTAGCGGGGGGTCCCTCCTACGAGCAGTACTTC. It yields the protein CASSLVAGGPSYEQYF.

The CDR3 region is CASSGGQVHNEQFF. CDR3 coding DNA: TGTGCCAGCAGCGGAGGACAGGTACACAATGAGCAGTTCTTC. V usage is TRBV6-5 and J usage is TRBJ2-1; 7 bases agree with TRBD1. CDR1 is MNHEY, CDR2 SVGAGI, per germline. The V and J ends lost 6 bases and 5 bases, in that order; junction bases with no gene match: 7. The CDR3 sequence is 14 residues long.